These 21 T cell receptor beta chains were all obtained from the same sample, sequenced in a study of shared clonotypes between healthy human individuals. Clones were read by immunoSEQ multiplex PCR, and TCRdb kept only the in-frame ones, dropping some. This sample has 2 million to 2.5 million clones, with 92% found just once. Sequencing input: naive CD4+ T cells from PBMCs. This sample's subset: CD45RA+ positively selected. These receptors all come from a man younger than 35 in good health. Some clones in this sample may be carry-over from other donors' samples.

In nucleotides, the CDR3 is TGCGCCAGCAGCCAAGAGGGACTAGCGGGATTAAATGAGCAGTTCTTC. It codes for CASSQEGLAGLNEQFF. The genes are TRBV4-1 and TRBJ2-1; TRBD2 aligns across 13 bases. This CDR3 is built from 16 residues. Germline values: CDR1 MGHRA, CDR2 YSYEKL. V gave up 0 bases and J gave up 7 bases; unmatched junction bases: 3.

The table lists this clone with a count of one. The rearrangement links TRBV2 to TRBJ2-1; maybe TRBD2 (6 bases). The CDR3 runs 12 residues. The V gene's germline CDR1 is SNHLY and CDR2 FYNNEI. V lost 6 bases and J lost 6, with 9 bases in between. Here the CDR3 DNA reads TGTGCCAGCAGACTAGCACCCAATGAGCAGTTCTTC. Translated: CASRLAPNEQFF.

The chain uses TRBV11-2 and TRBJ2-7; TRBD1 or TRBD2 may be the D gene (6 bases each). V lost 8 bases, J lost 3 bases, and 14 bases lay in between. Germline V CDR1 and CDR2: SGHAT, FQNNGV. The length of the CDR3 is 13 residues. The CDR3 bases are TGTGCCAGCGGGGGCGGGGCGGGCTACGAGCAGTACTTC. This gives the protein CASGGGAGYEQYF.

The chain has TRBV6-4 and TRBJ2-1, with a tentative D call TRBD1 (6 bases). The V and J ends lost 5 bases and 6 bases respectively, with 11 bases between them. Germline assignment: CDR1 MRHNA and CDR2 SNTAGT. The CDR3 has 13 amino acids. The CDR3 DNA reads TGTGCCAGCAGTCCCCAGGGGACCAATGAGCAGTTCTTC. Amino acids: CASSPQGTNEQFF.

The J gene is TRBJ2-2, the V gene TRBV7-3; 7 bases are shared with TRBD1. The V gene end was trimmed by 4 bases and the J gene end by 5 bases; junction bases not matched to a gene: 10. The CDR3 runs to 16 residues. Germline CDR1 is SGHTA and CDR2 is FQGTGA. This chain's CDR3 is CASSYLMTGNTGELFF. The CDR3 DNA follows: TGTGCCAGCAGCTACCTAATGACAGGGAATACCGGGGAGCTGTTTTTT.

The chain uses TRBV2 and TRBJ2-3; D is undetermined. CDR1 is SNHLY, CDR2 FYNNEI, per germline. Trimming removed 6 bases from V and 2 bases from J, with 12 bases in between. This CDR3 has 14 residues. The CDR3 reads CASRRAELTDTQYF. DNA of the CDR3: TGTGCCAGCAGGCGAGCCGAACTCACAGATACGCAGTATTTT. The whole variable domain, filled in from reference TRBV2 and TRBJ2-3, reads EPEVTQTPSHQVTQMGQEVILRCVPISNHLYFYWYRQILGQKVEFLVSFYNNEISEKSEIFDDQFSVERPDGSNFTLKIRSTKLEDSAMYFCASRRAELTDTQYFGPGTRLTVL.

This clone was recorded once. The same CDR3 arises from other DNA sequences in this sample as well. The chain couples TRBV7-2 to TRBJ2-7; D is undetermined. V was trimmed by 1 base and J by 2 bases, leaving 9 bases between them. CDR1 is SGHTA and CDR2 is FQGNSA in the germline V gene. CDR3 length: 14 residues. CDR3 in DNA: TGTGCCAGCAGCTTAGACGGTCCTCCCTACGAGCAGTACTTC. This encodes CASSLDGPPYEQYF.

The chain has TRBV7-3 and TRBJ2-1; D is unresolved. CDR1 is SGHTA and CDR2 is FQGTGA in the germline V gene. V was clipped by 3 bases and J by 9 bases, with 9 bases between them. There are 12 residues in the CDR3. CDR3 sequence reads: CASSFALGEQFF. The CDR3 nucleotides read TGTGCCAGCAGCTTTGCCCTTGGTGAGCAGTTCTTC.

The DNA for the CDR3 is TGTGCCAGCAGCTCAGAGGGACTAGCGGCAGATACGCAGTATTTT. Translated: CASSSEGLAADTQYF. The chain uses TRBV11-2 and TRBJ2-3, with 11 nucleotides matching TRBD2. Germline V gives CDR1 SGHAT, CDR2 FQNNGV. V shed 4 bases and J 4 bases; nucleotides not matched to a gene: 4. The CDR3 has 15 residues. Drawing the rest from reference TRBV11-2 and TRBJ2-3, the complete variable domain is EAGVAQSPRYKIIEKRQSVAFWCNPISGHATLYWYQQILGQGPKLLIQFQNNGVVDDSQLPKDRFSAERLKGVDSTLKIQPAKLEDSAVYLCASSSEGLAADTQYFGPGTRLTVL.

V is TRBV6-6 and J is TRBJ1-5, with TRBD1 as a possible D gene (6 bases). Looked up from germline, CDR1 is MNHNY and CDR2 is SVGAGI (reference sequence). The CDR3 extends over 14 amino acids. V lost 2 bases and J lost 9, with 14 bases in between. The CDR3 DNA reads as TGTGCCAGCAGTTACCGGGGGGCTTTGGGGCCCCAGCATTTT. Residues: CASSYRGALGPQHF.

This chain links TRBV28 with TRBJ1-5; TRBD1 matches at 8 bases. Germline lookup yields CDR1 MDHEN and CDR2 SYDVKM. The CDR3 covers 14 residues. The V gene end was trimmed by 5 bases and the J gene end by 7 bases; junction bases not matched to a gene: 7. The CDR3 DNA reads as TGTGCCAGCAGTCGGCGACAGGGGACGCAGCCCCAGCATTTT. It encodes CASSRRQGTQPQHF.

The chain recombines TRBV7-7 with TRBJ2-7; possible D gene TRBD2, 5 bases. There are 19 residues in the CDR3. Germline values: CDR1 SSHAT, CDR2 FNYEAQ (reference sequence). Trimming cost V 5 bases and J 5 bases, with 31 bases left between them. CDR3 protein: CASSRNSQIETSAGHEQYF. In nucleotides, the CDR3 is TGTGCCAGCAGCCGAAACTCCCAAATAGAGACAAGCGCGGGCCACGAGCAGTACTTC.

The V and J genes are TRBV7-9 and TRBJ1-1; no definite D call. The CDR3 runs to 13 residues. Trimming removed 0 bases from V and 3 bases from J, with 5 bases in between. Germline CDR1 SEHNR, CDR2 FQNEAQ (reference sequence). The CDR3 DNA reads TGTGCCAGCAGCTTAGCCGCGGACACTGAAGCTTTCTTT. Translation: CASSLAADTEAFF.

The chain's CDR3 is CSVGGQFTDTQYF. CDR3 coding DNA: TGCAGCGTGGGGGGACAGTTCACAGATACGCAGTATTTT. The genes are TRBV29-1 and TRBJ2-3; maybe TRBD1 (7 bases). V gave up 6 bases and J gave up 2 bases, with 12 bases separating them. CDR3 size: 13 residues. Germline CDR1 SQVTM, CDR2 ANQGSEA.

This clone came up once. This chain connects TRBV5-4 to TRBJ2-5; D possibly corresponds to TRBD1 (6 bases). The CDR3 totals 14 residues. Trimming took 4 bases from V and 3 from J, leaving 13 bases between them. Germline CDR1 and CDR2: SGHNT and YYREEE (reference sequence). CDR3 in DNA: TGTGCCAGCAGCCGGGACAAGGCCGAAGAGACCCAGTACTTC. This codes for CASSRDKAEETQYF.

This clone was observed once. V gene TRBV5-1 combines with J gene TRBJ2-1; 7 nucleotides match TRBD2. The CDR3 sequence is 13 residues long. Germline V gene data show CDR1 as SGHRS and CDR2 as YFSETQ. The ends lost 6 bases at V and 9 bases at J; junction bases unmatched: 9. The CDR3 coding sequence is TGCGCCAGCAACTCAGGTAGCGGGCTTGAGCAGTTCTTC. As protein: CASNSGSGLEQFF.

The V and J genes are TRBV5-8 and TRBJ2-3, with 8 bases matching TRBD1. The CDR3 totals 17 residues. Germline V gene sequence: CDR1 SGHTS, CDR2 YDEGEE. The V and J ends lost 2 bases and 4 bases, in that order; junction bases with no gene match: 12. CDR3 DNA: TGTGCCAGCAGCTTTAAACGGAGACAGGGGAACGCAGATACGCAGTATTTT. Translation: CASSFKRRQGNADTQYF.

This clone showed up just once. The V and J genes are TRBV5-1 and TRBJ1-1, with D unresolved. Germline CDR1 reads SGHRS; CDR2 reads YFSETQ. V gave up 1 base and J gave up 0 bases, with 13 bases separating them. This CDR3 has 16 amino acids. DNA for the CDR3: TGCGCCAGCAGCTTGAACCCCCGGCCCCTGAACACTGAAGCTTTCTTT. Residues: CASSLNPRPLNTEAFF.

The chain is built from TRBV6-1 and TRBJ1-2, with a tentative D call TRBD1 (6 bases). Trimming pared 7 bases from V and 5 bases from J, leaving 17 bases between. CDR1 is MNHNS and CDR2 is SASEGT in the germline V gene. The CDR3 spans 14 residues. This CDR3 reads CASMVMGAAYGYTF. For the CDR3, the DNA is TGTGCCAGCATGGTTATGGGGGCCGCGTATGGCTACACCTTC.

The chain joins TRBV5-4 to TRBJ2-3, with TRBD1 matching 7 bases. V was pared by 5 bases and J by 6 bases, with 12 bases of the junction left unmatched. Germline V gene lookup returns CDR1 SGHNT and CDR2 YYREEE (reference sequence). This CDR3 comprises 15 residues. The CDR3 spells CASSPGTAYVDTQYF. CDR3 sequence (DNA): TGTGCCAGCAGTCCCGGGACAGCTTATGTCGATACGCAGTATTTT.

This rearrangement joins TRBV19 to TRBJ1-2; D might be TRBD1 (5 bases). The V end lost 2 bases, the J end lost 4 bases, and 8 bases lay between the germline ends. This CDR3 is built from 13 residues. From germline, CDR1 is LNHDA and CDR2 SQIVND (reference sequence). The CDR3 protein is CASSIHDSYGYTF. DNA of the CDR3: TGTGCCAGTAGTATACACGACAGCTATGGCTACACCTTC.